This T cell receptor (beta chain) was profiled in a study of cytomegalovirus exposure and HLA in healthy donors. Amplification used 60 Vbeta primers and 13 Jbeta primers. Clones were read by immunoSEQ multiplex PCR, and TCRdb kept only the in-frame ones, dropping some. The sample contains about 110,000 clones, approximately 79% of which appear only once. Germline CDR1 SGHVS, CDR2 FQNEAQ. The V gene lost 5 bases and the J gene lost 2 bases, with 16 bases spanning the gap. The CDR3 contains 16 residues. The sequence came from a woman aged 40 to 50 in good health and CMV-seronegative. This chain uses TRBV7-8 with TRBJ2-1; possibly TRBD2 for D (5 bases). The sample comprised PBMCs. Here the CDR3 reads CASSPPGLAAYNEQFF. CDR3 nucleotide sequence: TGTGCCAGCAGCCCACCTGGCCTAGCCGCCTACAATGAGCAGTTCTTC.